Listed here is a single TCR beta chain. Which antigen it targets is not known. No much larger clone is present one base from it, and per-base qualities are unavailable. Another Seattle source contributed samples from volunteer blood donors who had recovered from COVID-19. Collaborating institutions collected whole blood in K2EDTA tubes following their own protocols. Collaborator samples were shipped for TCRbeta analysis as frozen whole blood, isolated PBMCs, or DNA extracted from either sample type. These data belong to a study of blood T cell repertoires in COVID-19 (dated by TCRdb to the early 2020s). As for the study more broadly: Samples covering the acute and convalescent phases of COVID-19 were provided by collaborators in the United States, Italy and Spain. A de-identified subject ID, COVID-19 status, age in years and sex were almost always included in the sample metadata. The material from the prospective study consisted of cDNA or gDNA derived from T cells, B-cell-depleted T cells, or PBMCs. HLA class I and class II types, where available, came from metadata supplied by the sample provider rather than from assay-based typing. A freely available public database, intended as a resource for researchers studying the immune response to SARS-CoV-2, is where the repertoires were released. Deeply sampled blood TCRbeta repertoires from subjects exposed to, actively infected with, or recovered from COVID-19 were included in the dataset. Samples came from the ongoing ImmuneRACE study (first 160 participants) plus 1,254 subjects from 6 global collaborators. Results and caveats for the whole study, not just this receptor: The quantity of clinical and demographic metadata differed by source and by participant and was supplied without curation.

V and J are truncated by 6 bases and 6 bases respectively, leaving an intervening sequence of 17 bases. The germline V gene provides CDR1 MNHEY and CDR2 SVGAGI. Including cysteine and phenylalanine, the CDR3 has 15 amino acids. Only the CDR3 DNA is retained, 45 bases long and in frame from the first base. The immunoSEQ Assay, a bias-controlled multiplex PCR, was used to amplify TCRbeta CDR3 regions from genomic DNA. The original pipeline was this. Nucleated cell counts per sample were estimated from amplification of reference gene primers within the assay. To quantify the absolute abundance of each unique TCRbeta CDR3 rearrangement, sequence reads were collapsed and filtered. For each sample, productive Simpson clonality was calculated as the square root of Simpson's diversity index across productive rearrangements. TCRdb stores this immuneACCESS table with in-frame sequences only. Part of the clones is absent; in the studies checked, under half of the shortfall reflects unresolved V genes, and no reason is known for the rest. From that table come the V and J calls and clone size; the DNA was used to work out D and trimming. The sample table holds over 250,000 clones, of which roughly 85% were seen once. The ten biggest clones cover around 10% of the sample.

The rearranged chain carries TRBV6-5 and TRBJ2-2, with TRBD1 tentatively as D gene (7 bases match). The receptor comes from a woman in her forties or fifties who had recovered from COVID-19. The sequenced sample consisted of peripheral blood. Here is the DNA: TGTGCCAGCAGGACGGGAGACAGGGTCCCCGGGGAGCTGTTTTTT. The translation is CASRTGDRVPGELFF.